Below are 6 T cell receptor beta chains sequenced from a single sample in a study of cytomegalovirus exposure and HLA in healthy donors. TCRdb's table, derived via immunoSEQ multiplex PCR, lists solely in-frame clones and lacks some. The sample includes around 150,000 clones, roughly 91% of them seen just once. The source material was PBMCs. Receptors were obtained from a woman younger than 30 in good health and CMV-seropositive.

The chain recombines TRBV19 with TRBJ1-4; D perhaps matches TRBD1 (6 bases). Trimming took 5 bases from V and 7 from J, leaving 23 bases between them. The CDR3 is 17 amino acids. Germline CDR1 and CDR2: LNHDA and SQIVND (reference sequence). In DNA form, the CDR3 reads TGTGCCAGTAGTCCGGGACCCCCCAGGGGTGGGAGTGAAAAACTGTTTTTT. Protein product: CASSPGPPRGGSEKLFF.

This clone was seen more than once but under ten times. The chain couples TRBV4-2 to TRBJ1-1; D possibly corresponds to TRBD1 (6 bases). The germline V and J ends were trimmed by 1 base and 1 base, with 7 bases remaining between them. CDR3 length: 14 residues. In germline, CDR1 is LGHNA, CDR2 YNFKEQ. The CDR3: CASSQGQENTEAFF. In DNA, the CDR3 is TGTGCCAGCAGCCAAGGACAGGAGAACACTGAAGCTTTCTTT.

This chain uses TRBV7-8 with TRBJ2-2; TRBD1 matches 10 bases. The CDR3 loop spans 17 amino acids. Germline V gene data show CDR1 as SGHVS and CDR2 as FQNEAQ. After removal of 0 bases from V and 5 bases from J, the junction contained 6 bases not matched to a gene. The CDR3 sequence: CASSLAGQGVRTGELFF. In DNA, the CDR3 is TGTGCCAGCAGCTTAGCTGGACAGGGGGTAAGAACCGGGGAGCTGTTTTTT.

The V call is TRBV19, the J call TRBJ1-5, with D possibly matching TRBD1 (6 bases). Germline-derived CDR1 and CDR2 are LNHDA and SQIVND (reference sequence). The CDR3 spans 14 residues. Deletions cut 5 bases from V and 4 bases from J, with 12 bases between. The CDR3 DNA follows: TGTGCCAGTAGTGGGAACAGGGCGAATCAGCCCCAGCATTTT. Translated, it gives CASSGNRANQPQHF.

The rearrangement uses TRBV6-1 and TRBJ2-2; D perhaps matches TRBD2 (6 bases). The germline V gene has CDR1 MNHNS and CDR2 SASEGT. Trimming pared 5 bases from V and 1 base from J, leaving 8 bases between. The CDR3 is 14 amino acids. CDR3 sequence (DNA): TGTGCCAGCAGTTTAGCGGAGAACACCGGGGAGCTGTTTTTT. Its protein is CASSLAENTGELFF.

J is TRBJ1-2 and V is TRBV11-1; 11 positions match TRBD1. Losses at the gene ends were 5 bases for V and 6 bases for J; bases not matched to a gene: 8. CDR1 SGHAT and CDR2 FQDESV come from the germline V gene (reference sequence). The CDR3 runs to 15 residues. The CDR3 sequence is CASSPGGQGANGYTF. Here the CDR3 DNA reads TGTGCCAGCAGCCCCGGAGGACAGGGGGCAAATGGCTACACCTTC.